These 15 T cell receptor beta chains came from one sample sequenced in a study of shared clonotypes between healthy human individuals. Clones were sequenced by immunoSEQ multiplex PCR, and TCRdb holds only the in-frame ones, with some missing. The sample shows around 450,000 clones, roughly 77% of them seen only once. Input material: PBMCs. The source of these receptors is a woman between 40 and 55 years old in good health. Some clones in this sample may be carry-over from other donors' samples.

This chain joins TRBV6-4 and TRBJ2-1, with D perhaps assigned TRBD1 or TRBD2 (5 bases each). CDR1 is MRHNA, CDR2 SNTAGT, per germline. V shed 6 bases and J shed 2 bases, with 17 bases lying between them. This CDR3 comprises 16 residues. Here the CDR3 reads CASSLTGTEPYNEQFF. For the CDR3, the DNA is TGTGCCAGCAGCCTAACCGGGACGGAGCCCTACAATGAGCAGTTCTTC.

V is TRBV7-2 and J is TRBJ2-2; possible D gene TRBD2, 5 bases. V shed 6 bases and J shed 6 bases, with 17 bases lying between them. In germline, CDR1 is SGHTA, CDR2 FQGNSA. This CDR3 comprises 15 residues. CDR3 protein: CASSPSRGEAGELFF. The DNA of the CDR3 is TGTGCCAGCAGTCCCTCCCGGGGAGAGGCCGGGGAGCTGTTTTTT.

The chain couples TRBV6-6 to TRBJ1-1, with D unclear. V lost 6 bases and J 1 base, leaving 12 bases between the germline ends. The CDR3 has 14 residues. The germline V gene has CDR1 MNHNY and CDR2 SVGAGI (reference sequence). CDR3 in DNA: TGTGCCAGCAGGGAGGGAAATTGGAACACTGAAGCTTTCTTT. As protein: CASREGNWNTEAFF.

A word on this clone: This specimen includes other DNA sequences encoding the same CDR3. This CDR3 is CASSFRLNTEAFF. CDR3 nucleotides: TGTGCCAGCAGTTTTAGGTTGAACACTGAAGCTTTCTTT. The chain combines TRBV27 with TRBJ1-1; D is uncertain. With 3 bases removed from V and 0 bases from J, the gap between germline ends came to 5 bases. CDR3 length: 13 amino acids. Germline CDR1 and CDR2: MNHEY and SMNVEV (reference sequence).

This chain joins TRBV28 and TRBJ2-7; D remains ambiguous. V shed 8 bases and J shed 5 bases, with 13 bases lying between them. The CDR3 loop spans 12 amino acids. Germline CDR1 and CDR2: MDHEN and SYDVKM. The CDR3, as DNA: TGTGCCAGCCGGACGGCTGGACACGAGCAGTACTTC. The encoded protein is CASRTAGHEQYF.

The chain recombines TRBV18 with TRBJ2-7; D ambiguous. The ends were cut back, 3 bases at V and 4 bases at J, with 10 bases in the middle. There are 13 residues in the CDR3. Germline-derived CDR1 and CDR2 are KGHSH and LQKENI. DNA for the CDR3: TGTGCCAGCTCACCTCACCCGAGGTACGAGCAGTACTTC. Translating it yields CASSPHPRYEQYF. The variable domain in full, with the rest retrieved from reference TRBV18 and TRBJ2-7, is NAGVMQNPRHLVRRRGQEARLRCSPMKGHSHVYWYRQLPEEGLKFMVYLQKENIIDESGMPKERFSAEFPKEGPSILRIQQVVRGDSAAYFCASSPHPRYEQYFGPGTRLTVT.

This sequence joins TRBV28 and TRBJ2-7; 10 nucleotides align to TRBD1. Germline lookup yields CDR1 MDHEN and CDR2 SYDVKM. Trimming cost V 5 bases and J 1 base; bases outside gene matches: 8. The CDR3 is 16 amino acids. CDR3 DNA: TGTGCCAGCAGTCCTCCCGGGACAGGGGCATCCTACGAGCAGTACTTC. Translating it yields CASSPPGTGASYEQYF.

The gene calls are TRBV30 and TRBJ1-2; D is undetermined. Per the germline V gene, CDR1 is GTSNPN and CDR2 is SVGIG (reference sequence). The CDR3 extends over 12 amino acids. V dropped 4 bases and J dropped 4 bases, with 10 bases sitting between them. The CDR3 region has the DNA TGTGCCTGGAACTTACCCGGCTATGGCTACACCTTC. Its translation is CAWNLPGYGYTF.

The rearrangement uses TRBV7-2 and TRBJ2-5; a weak D match, TRBD2 (5 bases). The CDR3 totals 13 residues. V was cut by 1 base and J by 5 bases, with 8 bases left in between. CDR1 is SGHTA, CDR2 FQGNSA, per germline. This chain's CDR3 is CASSLGRGETQYF. CDR3 sequence (DNA): TGTGCCAGCAGCTTAGGGCGCGGGGAGACCCAGTACTTC.

A few counts support this clone. The chain joins TRBV9 to TRBJ2-3; tentatively, D is TRBD1 (5 bases). The V and J ends lost 0 bases and 0 bases respectively, with 14 bases between them. The CDR3 loop spans 17 amino acids. The germline V gene has CDR1 SGDLS and CDR2 YYNGEE. CDR3 loop: CASSVEGVGTSTDTQYF. CDR3 coding DNA: TGTGCCAGCAGCGTAGAAGGGGTTGGCACTAGCACAGATACGCAGTATTTT.

The rearrangement uses TRBV6-1 and TRBJ1-5; possibly TRBD1 for D (5 bases). Trimming took 6 bases from V and 3 from J, leaving 15 bases between them. Germline CDR1 MNHNS, CDR2 SASEGT. The CDR3 has 15 amino acids. CDR3 sequence reads: CASRWGTVPNQPQHF. For the CDR3, the DNA is TGTGCCAGCAGATGGGGGACGGTTCCCAATCAGCCCCAGCATTTT.

The rearrangement uses TRBV19 and TRBJ1-5; D perhaps matches TRBD1 (5 bases). The CDR3 totals 14 residues. Germline assignment: CDR1 LNHDA and CDR2 SQIVND (reference sequence). Trimming left V 3 bases short and J 6 bases short, with 12 bases between. In nucleotides, the CDR3 is TGTGCCAGTAGTATCGGACCGAGGGGTCAGCCCCAGCATTTT. Translating it yields CASSIGPRGQPQHF.

The chain uses TRBV5-1 and TRBJ2-1; TRBD2 matches 14 bases. Trimming at V came to 4 bases and at J to 7 bases, leaving 7 bases not matched to a gene. The CDR3 extends over 16 amino acids. Germline values: CDR1 SGHRS, CDR2 YFSETQ. The CDR3 is CASSPRLAGGLNEQFF. The DNA for the CDR3 is TGCGCCAGCAGCCCAAGACTAGCGGGAGGGTTAAATGAGCAGTTCTTC.

V usage is TRBV19 and J usage is TRBJ2-1; D possibly corresponds to TRBD2 (6 bases). V lost 4 bases to trimming and J lost 7 bases, with 17 bases between them. This CDR3 has 15 residues. Per germline, CDR1 LNHDA and CDR2 SQIVND (reference sequence). The CDR3 sequence: CASSSYRGGGNEQFF. CDR3 DNA: TGTGCCAGTAGTAGTTACCGGGGTGGGGGGAATGAGCAGTTCTTC.

The chain carries TRBV5-1 and TRBJ2-1; D might be TRBD2 (6 bases). There are 13 residues in the CDR3. Germline-derived CDR1 and CDR2 are SGHRS and YFSETQ. Trimming cost V 4 bases and J 5 bases, with 10 bases left between them. The CDR3 sequence: CASSAGLNNEQFF. The DNA for the CDR3 is TGCGCCAGCAGCGCGGGACTCAACAATGAGCAGTTCTTC.